The 28 T cell receptor beta chains below come from one sample, sequenced in a study of response to subunit inactivated influenza vaccine. TCRdb reprocessed the RT-PCR reads via MiXCR and lists one record per CDR3 protein. The table includes roughly 550,000 distinct CDR3 sequences, roughly a quarter detected once. These data were likewise used in another study, on T cells expressing NK-cell markers. From that report: It was by 5'RACE template switching with UMIs that TCR beta cDNA was made.

Here the sequenced sample was CD4+ T cells sorted from PBMCs, taken approximately 12 days after vaccination. Every receptor here comes from a man aged 45-65 years who received an inactivated influenza vaccine.

This clonotype has a handful of counts. The chain employs TRBV5-1 and TRBJ2-3, with D possibly being TRBD2 (6 bases). Germline V CDR1 and CDR2: SGHRS, YFSETQ. The CDR3 consists of 15 residues. V dropped 2 bases and J dropped 6 bases, with 16 bases sitting between them. The CDR3, as DNA: TGCGCCAGCAGCTTACAAACTAGCCTCCGGGATACGCAGTATTTT. This codes for CASSLQTSLRDTQYF. Based on the CDR3 plus reference TRBV5-1 and TRBJ2-3, the full variable domain is KAGVTQTPRYLIKTRGQQVTLSCSPISGHRSVSWYQQTPGQGLQFLFEYFSETQRNKGNFPGRFSGRQFSNSRSEMNVSTLELGDSALYLCASSLQTSLRDTQYFGPGTRLTVL.

The rearrangement links TRBV21-1 to TRBJ2-1; no check of the table's D call, TRBD2, against the DNA was made. TRBV21-1 is designated a pseudogene. CDR3 length equals 16 residues. The CDR3 here is CPSSKEGTEWWNEQFF. CDR3 DNA: TGTCCCAGCAGCAAAGAAGGGACTGAATGGTGGAATGAGCAGTTCTTC.

The CDR3 sequence is CASTSDRGTQYF. The CDR3 DNA reads as TGTGCCAGCACGTCGGACCGGGGTACGCAGTATTTT. This rearrangement joins TRBV28 to TRBJ2-3, with D perhaps matching TRBD2 (5 bases). This CDR3 has 12 residues. V was trimmed by 7 bases and J by 8 bases, leaving 13 bases between them. Germline V gives CDR1 MDHEN, CDR2 SYDVKM.

The CDR3, as DNA: TGTGCCAGTAGTATAGGAGGTGGAGTGCTGAATCAGCCCCAGCATTTT. It specifies CASSIGGGVLNQPQHF. The chain combines TRBV19 with TRBJ1-5; D not resolved. Between the trimmed V and J ends, which lost 1 base and 4 bases, there was a span of 14 bases. Germline CDR1 and CDR2: LNHDA and SQIVND (reference sequence). This CDR3 has 16 amino acids.

This clonotype was detected only a few times. The chain recombines TRBV7-9 with TRBJ1-2; D is unclear. The CDR3 is 16 residues long. Per the germline V gene, CDR1 is SEHNR and CDR2 is FQNEAQ (reference sequence). Trimming took off 3 bases at V and 6 bases at J, with 20 bases between the two ends. CDR3 in amino acids: CASSFPRYRKRDGYTF. The CDR3, as DNA: TGTGCCAGCAGCTTTCCGCGGTACAGAAAAAGAGATGGCTACACCTTC.

The sample holds many counts of this clonotype. This chain connects TRBV4-3 to TRBJ1-2; no clear D. CDR1 is LGHNA, CDR2 YSLEER, per germline. Trimming pared 0 bases from V and 4 bases from J, leaving 9 bases between. There are 14 residues in the CDR3. CDR3 residues: CASSQEADFYGYTF. CDR3 coding DNA: TGCGCCAGCAGCCAAGAGGCAGATTTCTATGGCTACACCTTC.

This clonotype has just a few counts. The chain has TRBV5-5 and TRBJ2-5; no firm D call. The germline CDR1 and CDR2 sequences are SGHKS and YYEKEE (reference sequence). This CDR3 has 13 residues. Trimming took off 2 bases at V and 3 bases at J, with 8 bases between the two ends. CDR3 amino acids: CASSLWPEETQYF. As DNA, the CDR3 is TGTGCCAGCAGCTTATGGCCCGAAGAGACCCAGTACTTC.

This clonotype was detected only a few times. The rearrangement uses TRBV5-1 and TRBJ2-5; 13 nucleotides agree with TRBD2. The germline V gene has CDR1 SGHRS and CDR2 YFSETQ. V was pared by 0 bases and J by 5 bases, with 4 bases of the junction left unmatched. There are 16 residues in the CDR3. CDR3 bases: TGCGCCAGCAGCTTGGAGGGGACTAGCGGGACGGAGACCCAGTACTTC. It encodes CASSLEGTSGTETQYF. The whole variable domain, filled in from reference TRBV5-1 and TRBJ2-5, reads KAGVTQTPRYLIKTRGQQVTLSCSPISGHRSVSWYQQTPGQGLQFLFEYFSETQRNKGNFPGRFSGRQFSNSRSEMNVSTLELGDSALYLCASSLEGTSGTETQYFGPGTRLLVL.

This clonotype showed up just a few times. The rearrangement joins TRBV6-2 or TRBV6-3 to TRBJ2-7; a weak D match, TRBD1 (7 bases). This CDR3 comprises 14 residues. Germline loops: CDR1 MNHEY, CDR2 SVGEGT. Trimming pared 6 bases from V and 4 bases from J, leaving 16 bases between. CDR3 loop: CASSRRQGGYEQYF. In nucleotides, the CDR3 is TGTGCCAGCAGCCGTCGTCAGGGGGGTTACGAGCAGTACTTC.

V gene TRBV11-1 combines with J gene TRBJ2-1; 8 nucleotides match TRBD2. Germline V gene lookup returns CDR1 SGHAT and CDR2 FQDESV (reference sequence). Trimming cost V 3 bases and J 15 bases; bases outside gene matches: 4. This CDR3 has 11 amino acids. As DNA, the CDR3 is TGTGCCAGCAGCTTGGGACTAGGTCGGTTCTTC. This codes for CASSLGLGRFF.

The DNA for the CDR3 is TGTGCCAGCAGTATGGACCGGAACACCGGGGAGCTGTTTTTT. Residues: CASSMDRNTGELFF. The rearrangement links TRBV2 to TRBJ2-2; no definite D call. Germline values: CDR1 SNHLY, CDR2 FYNNEI. The V end lost 5 bases, the J end lost 1 base, and 8 bases lay between the germline ends. The CDR3 is 14 residues long.

The chain combines TRBV7-2 with TRBJ2-7, with 7 nucleotides matching TRBD1. This CDR3 spans 15 amino acids. The trim removed 5 bases at V and 2 bases at J, leaving 9 bases unmatched. Germline V gene data show CDR1 as SGHTA and CDR2 as FQGNSA. The CDR3 loop reads CASSRGQTTAYEQYF. The CDR3 region has the DNA TGTGCCAGCAGCCGGGGACAGACCACGGCCTACGAGCAGTACTTC.

This sequence joins TRBV12-3 or TRBV12-4 and TRBJ2-2, with 11 bases fitting TRBD2. This CDR3 comprises 15 residues. V lost 6 bases and J lost 4; bases outside the gene matches: 4. CDR3 DNA: TGTGCCAGCAGCACCGGACTAGCGGGCACCGGGGAGCTGTTTTTT. It encodes CASSTGLAGTGELFF.

The genes are TRBV7-3 and TRBJ2-5; no clear D. V gave up 4 bases and J gave up 2 bases, with 14 bases separating them. The CDR3 length is 15 residues. Germline V lookup: CDR1 SGHTA, CDR2 FQGTGA. The CDR3 loop reads CASSSRSVPQETQYF. The CDR3 DNA sequence: TGTGCCAGCAGCTCCAGGTCCGTACCACAAGAGACCCAGTACTTC.

The chain uses TRBV10-3 and TRBJ1-6; TRBD1 is a possible D gene (5 bases). The length of the CDR3 is 12 residues. With 6 bases removed from V and 5 bases from J, the gap between germline ends came to 5 bases. Germline CDR1 reads ENHRY; CDR2 reads SYGVKD. The CDR3 is CAIRTDNSPLHF. CDR3 nucleotide sequence: TGTGCCATCAGGACAGATAATTCACCCCTCCACTTT.

Points on this clonotype: One end of the junction fails to match germline, which may point to a read error. This chain links TRBV15 with TRBJ2-2; D is uncertain. Looked up from germline, CDR1 is LNHNV and CDR2 is YYDKDF (reference sequence). The CDR3 length is 12 residues. The CDR3 bases are TGTGCCACCAGTAGAGATACCGGGGAGCTGTTTTTT. Protein sequence: CATSRDTGELFF.

This clonotype was detected a few times. The V gene is TRBV6-5, the J gene TRBJ1-2, with TRBD1 matching 12 bases. V was clipped by 2 bases and J by 6 bases; unmatched bases: 4. In germline, CDR1 is MNHEY, CDR2 SVGAGI. The CDR3 contains 15 residues. The CDR3 spells CASSYRDRGLHGYTF. Written as DNA, the CDR3 is TGTGCCAGCAGTTACCGGGACAGGGGGCTACATGGCTACACCTTC.

In this sample, this clonotype turned up a few times. J is TRBJ2-1 and V is TRBV5-1; weak D call: TRBD2 (6 bases). The CDR3 is 15 amino acids. Germline assignment: CDR1 SGHRS and CDR2 YFSETQ. V lost 7 bases to trimming and J lost 10 bases, with 24 bases between them. The CDR3 sequence: CASRTSGEPFSEQFF. The CDR3 DNA follows: TGCGCCAGCCGAACGTCGGGGGAACCTTTTTCCGAGCAGTTCTTC.

This chain links TRBV29-1 with TRBJ2-7, with D possibly being TRBD2 (7 bases). Trimming took off 5 bases at V and 0 bases at J, with 20 bases between the two ends. In germline, CDR1 is SQVTM, CDR2 ANQGSEA. The length of the CDR3 is 16 residues. The CDR3 sequence: CSVQNARRGHSYEQYF. The CDR3 nucleotides read TGCAGCGTTCAAAATGCCAGGCGGGGGCACTCCTACGAGCAGTACTTC.

The V call is TRBV7-2, the J call TRBJ2-3; D unclear. This CDR3 comprises 12 residues. V was shortened by 10 bases and J by 2 bases, with 10 bases between the two germline ends. Germline CDR1 SGHTA, CDR2 FQGNSA. CDR3 sequence (DNA): TGTGCCACCGGGCGCAACACAGATACGCAGTATTTT. As protein: CATGRNTDTQYF.

A few counts support this clonotype. This sequence joins TRBV20-1 and TRBJ2-3, with D uncertain. The germline V gene has CDR1 DFQATT and CDR2 SNEGSKA (reference sequence). V was pared by 7 bases and J by 0 bases, with 8 bases between. The CDR3 is 12 amino acids. The CDR3: CSVFGSTDTQYF. The CDR3 DNA reads as TGCAGTGTGTTCGGCAGCACAGATACGCAGTATTTT.

This clonotype was observed a few times. The chain employs TRBV6-2 or TRBV6-3 and TRBJ1-1; 8 nucleotides match TRBD1. CDR1 MNHEY and CDR2 SVGEGT come from the germline V gene. Trimming at V came to 2 bases and at J to 4 bases, leaving 12 bases not matched to a gene. The CDR3 runs 17 residues. CDR3 coding DNA: TGTGCCAGCAGTTACCAGACAGGGGCGGCGGGGCGCACTGAAGCTTTCTTT. Residues: CASSYQTGAAGRTEAFF.

This chain connects TRBV19 to TRBJ2-1, with D possibly matching TRBD1 (5 bases). The CDR3 consists of 14 residues. Germline V lookup: CDR1 LNHDA, CDR2 SQIVND (reference sequence). Trimming removed 5 bases from V and 1 base from J, with 9 bases in between. The CDR3 bases are TGTGCCAGTAGTTCCAGGGTTTCCTACAATGAGCAGTTCTTC. Translated, it gives CASSSRVSYNEQFF.

The chain carries TRBV24-1 and TRBJ2-5; 11 nucleotides agree with TRBD2. Per the germline V gene, CDR1 is KGHDR and CDR2 is SFDVKD. Germline trimming cut 7 bases from V and 5 bases from J; bases unmatched to any gene: 5. This CDR3 contains 14 residues. The CDR3 loop reads CATSSSGRRETQYF. CDR3 in DNA: TGTGCCACCAGCTCTAGCGGGAGGCGGGAGACCCAGTACTTC.

This clonotype was seen a few times. This chain links TRBV20-1 with TRBJ2-1, with TRBD1 matching 9 bases. The germline V gene encodes CDR1 DFQATT and CDR2 SNEGSKA (reference sequence). V dropped 0 bases and J dropped 4; count of bases not matched to a gene: 7. CDR3 size: 16 residues. Here the CDR3 reads CSARDPGQGVYNEQFF. The DNA of the CDR3 is TGCAGTGCTAGAGATCCGGGACAGGGCGTGTACAATGAGCAGTTCTTC.

The chain links TRBV24-1 to TRBJ1-2; weak D call: TRBD1 (5 bases). This CDR3 has 15 residues. Germline V gene data show CDR1 as KGHDR and CDR2 as SFDVKD. The germline V and J ends were trimmed by 9 bases and 7 bases, with 23 bases remaining between them. CDR3 in amino acids: CATRGARDEGSGYTF. For the CDR3, the DNA is TGTGCCACCCGTGGGGCGCGCGACGAGGGTTCTGGCTACACCTTC.

This chain uses TRBV4-1 with TRBJ1-4, with D possibly being TRBD1 (5 bases). This CDR3 is built from 14 residues. The V gene's germline CDR1 is MGHRA and CDR2 YSYEKL. V shed 4 bases and J shed 3 bases, with 9 bases lying between them. Here the CDR3 reads CASSPGTSNEKLFF. CDR3 nucleotides: TGCGCCAGCAGCCCCGGGACCTCTAATGAAAAACTGTTTTTT.

A few counts support this clonotype. This chain connects TRBV27 to TRBJ2-7; 10 bases map to TRBD2. This CDR3 has 13 amino acids. Germline lookup yields CDR1 MNHEY and CDR2 SMNVEV (reference sequence). Losses at the gene ends were 9 bases for V and 3 bases for J; bases not matched to a gene: 5. CDR3 sequence reads: CASLASGGYEQYF. In DNA, the CDR3 is TGTGCCAGTCTTGCTAGCGGGGGCTACGAGCAGTACTTC.